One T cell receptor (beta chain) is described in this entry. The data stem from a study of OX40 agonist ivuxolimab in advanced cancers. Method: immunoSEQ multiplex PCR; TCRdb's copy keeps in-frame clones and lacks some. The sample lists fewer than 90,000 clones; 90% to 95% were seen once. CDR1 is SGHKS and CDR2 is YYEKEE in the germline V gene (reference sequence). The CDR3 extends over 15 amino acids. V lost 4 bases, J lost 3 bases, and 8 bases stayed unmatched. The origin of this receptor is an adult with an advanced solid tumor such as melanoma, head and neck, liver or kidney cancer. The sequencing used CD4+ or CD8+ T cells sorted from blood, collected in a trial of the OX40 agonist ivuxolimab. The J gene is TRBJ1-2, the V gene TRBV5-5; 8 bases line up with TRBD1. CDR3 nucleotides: TGTGCCAGCAGCCGTACCGGGACAGGTGACTATGGCTACACCTTC. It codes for CASSRTGTGDYGYTF.